These 25 T cell receptor beta chains originate from one sample sequenced in a study of T cell changes during pregnancy in multiple sclerosis. TCRdb keeps only in-frame clones here, not all; method: immunoSEQ multiplex PCR. The sample lists 35,000 to 55,000 clones, just over 90% occurring once. Sequences were derived from CD8+ T cells from peripheral blood mononuclear cells, sampled after pregnancy. These receptors were collected from a female donor with multiple sclerosis, enrolled in a pregnancy study.

This chain links TRBV2 with TRBJ1-5; 8 bases align to TRBD1. With V trimmed by 3 bases and J by 2 bases, 0 bases remained unmatched. Germline V CDR1 and CDR2: SNHLY, FYNNEI. CDR3 length equals 14 residues. CDR3 sequence reads: CASSEDRGNQPQHF. DNA of the CDR3: TGTGCCAGCAGTGAGGACAGGGGCAATCAGCCCCAGCATTTT. Looking up the rest from reference TRBV2 and TRBJ1-5 gives the full variable domain: EPEVTQTPSHQVTQMGQEVILRCVPISNHLYFYWYRQILGQKVEFLVSFYNNEISEKSEIFDDQFSVERPDGSNFTLKIRSTKLEDSAMYFCASSEDRGNQPQHFGDGTRLSIL.

This chain links TRBV28 with TRBJ2-2; tentative D call: TRBD2 (6 bases). Germline values: CDR1 MDHEN, CDR2 SYDVKM. The CDR3 is made up of 13 amino acids. The germline V and J ends were trimmed by 3 bases and 6 bases, with 8 bases remaining between them. Written as DNA, the CDR3 is TGTGCCAGCAGTTTGCGGGGAGCCGGGGAGCTGTTTTTT. Translated: CASSLRGAGELFF.

The genes are TRBV5-1 and TRBJ1-1; possibly TRBD1 for D (6 bases). The germline V gene encodes CDR1 SGHRS and CDR2 YFSETQ. Trimming pared 4 bases from V and 7 bases from J, leaving 23 bases between. There are 16 residues in the CDR3. The CDR3 DNA follows: TGCGCCAGCAGCGCTGACCGGGACACCAGTTTGAATGAAGCTTTCTTT. Protein sequence: CASSADRDTSLNEAFF. The variable domain in full, completed from reference TRBV5-1 and TRBJ1-1, reads KAGVTQTPRYLIKTRGQQVTLSCSPISGHRSVSWYQQTPGQGLQFLFEYFSETQRNKGNFPGRFSGRQFSNSRSEMNVSTLELGDSALYLCASSADRDTSLNEAFFGQGTRLTVV.

J is TRBJ2-3 and V is TRBV5-4; TRBD2 matches at 10 bases. This CDR3 region has 16 residues. The V gene's germline CDR1 is SGHNT and CDR2 YYREEE (reference sequence). J was trimmed by 0 bases and V by 4 bases; bases with no gene match: 5. CDR3 sequence reads: CASSPRTSGSTDTQYF. CDR3 nucleotides: TGTGCCAGCAGCCCGAGGACTAGCGGAAGCACAGATACGCAGTATTTT.

The chain employs TRBV19 and TRBJ2-5, with D hard to call. Trimming removed 5 bases from V and 0 bases from J, with 13 bases in between. The germline gives CDR1 LNHDA, CDR2 SQIVND (reference sequence). The CDR3 covers 15 residues. The CDR3 coding sequence is TGTGCCAGTAGTTCAGAGGTGGCGGACCAAGAGACCCAGTACTTC. Protein product: CASSSEVADQETQYF.

This chain uses TRBV5-1 with TRBJ1-2; 8 nucleotides align to TRBD1. Unmatched junction bases numbered 11, after V lost 4 bases and J lost 0 bases. This CDR3 region has 17 residues. Germline CDR1 reads SGHRS; CDR2 reads YFSETQ. The CDR3 DNA reads as TGCGCCAGCAGCCCGGGGACAGGCCACAATCCTAACTATGGCTACACCTTC. This translates into CASSPGTGHNPNYGYTF. Complete variable domain (other parts from reference TRBV5-1 and TRBJ1-2): KAGVTQTPRYLIKTRGQQVTLSCSPISGHRSVSWYQQTPGQGLQFLFEYFSETQRNKGNFPGRFSGRQFSNSRSEMNVSTLELGDSALYLCASSPGTGHNPNYGYTFGSGTRLTVV.

V and J are TRBV7-3 and TRBJ2-7; TRBD2 matches at 7 bases. Germline V CDR1 and CDR2: SGHTA, FQGTGA. This CDR3 has 14 amino acids. V trimming: 5 bases; J trimming: 4 bases; junction bases outside the gene matches: 8. The CDR3 loop is CASSLSPGGYEQYF. Written as DNA, the CDR3 is TGTGCCAGCAGCCTATCCCCCGGGGGGTACGAGCAGTACTTC.

The chain recombines TRBV7-6 with TRBJ2-5; 9 nucleotides line up with TRBD2. The CDR3 has 15 residues. Germline CDR1 reads SGHVS; CDR2 reads FNYEAQ. Germline trimming cut 6 bases from V and 5 bases from J; bases unmatched to any gene: 10. CDR3 loop: CASRVLAGGAETQYF. In DNA, the CDR3 is TGTGCCAGCAGAGTACTAGCGGGCGGGGCGGAGACCCAGTACTTC.

The V gene is TRBV7-9, the J gene TRBJ2-1; no clear D. The CDR3 is 13 residues long. Germline CDR1 reads SEHNR; CDR2 reads FQNEAQ (reference sequence). V was trimmed by 1 base and J by 9 bases, leaving 10 bases between them. CDR3 loop: CASSLEDFTEQFF. Written as DNA, the CDR3 is TGTGCCAGCAGCTTAGAAGACTTTACTGAGCAGTTCTTC.

The V and J genes are TRBV6-1 and TRBJ1-6; D call uncertain. V dropped 1 base and J dropped 0 bases, with 13 bases sitting between them. The length of the CDR3 is 18 residues. The germline gives CDR1 MNHNS, CDR2 SASEGT. CDR3 coding DNA: TGTGCCAGCAGTGAAGTATGGACTCCCAGCTCCTATAATTCACCCCTCCACTTT. Translation gives CASSEVWTPSSYNSPLHF.

The J gene is TRBJ2-7, the V gene TRBV7-9, with 7 bases matching TRBD2. Germline-derived CDR1 and CDR2 are SEHNR and FQNEAQ (reference sequence). This CDR3 spans 19 amino acids. V lost 8 bases, J lost 2 bases, and 24 bases stayed unmatched. The CDR3 here is CASLGAEGGRAVLPYEQYF. The CDR3 DNA reads TGTGCCAGCTTAGGGGCTGAGGGAGGGAGGGCCGTCCTCCCCTACGAGCAGTACTTC.

The rearrangement links TRBV15 to TRBJ2-7, with unresolved D. The germline V and J ends were trimmed by 5 bases and 5 bases, with 4 bases remaining between them. This CDR3 is 10 amino acids long. Germline loops: CDR1 LNHNV, CDR2 YYDKDF (reference sequence). CDR3 region: CATSRNEQYF. CDR3 bases: TGTGCCACCAGCCGTAACGAGCAGTACTTC.

The chain uses TRBV9 and TRBJ2-5, with 14 nucleotides matching TRBD2. The CDR3 is 17 residues long. Per germline, CDR1 SGDLS and CDR2 YYNGEE. J was trimmed by 6 bases and V by 3 bases; bases with no gene match: 10. This CDR3 is CASSGRLAGGQKQTQYF. The CDR3 DNA reads TGTGCCAGCAGCGGACGACTAGCGGGGGGGCAAAAACAGACCCAGTACTTC.

This chain connects TRBV7-3 to TRBJ1-2; 8 bases line up with TRBD1. Trimming removed 1 base from V and 6 bases from J; junction bases left unmatched: 4. The CDR3 contains 14 residues. Germline CDR1 is SGHTA and CDR2 is FQGTGA. The CDR3, as DNA: TGTGCCAGCAGCTTAATCGCAGGGGGCGATGGCTACACCTTC. Amino acid sequence: CASSLIAGGDGYTF.

The J gene is TRBJ2-1, the V gene TRBV19, with 9 bases matching TRBD1. This CDR3 comprises 16 residues. Trimming took 2 bases from V and 4 from J; bases not matched to a gene: 6. Germline assignment: CDR1 LNHDA and CDR2 SQIVND (reference sequence). Written as DNA, the CDR3 is TGTGCCAGTAGTATAATAACAGGACAGGGGTACAATGAGCAGTTCTTC. Its protein product is CASSIITGQGYNEQFF.

This chain joins TRBV6-4 and TRBJ2-7, with a weak D call TRBD1 (6 bases). The CDR3 has 15 amino acids. Per germline, CDR1 MRHNA and CDR2 SNTAGT. Between the trimmed V and J ends, which lost 2 bases and 3 bases, there was a span of 14 bases. In nucleotides, the CDR3 is TGTGCCAGCAGTGACGGCCGGGACATAATCTACGAGCAGTACTTC. Its protein product is CASSDGRDIIYEQYF.

The V and J genes are TRBV12-5 and TRBJ2-5; TRBD2 matches 10 bases. Trimming removed 5 bases from V and 5 bases from J; junction bases left unmatched: 11. Looked up from germline, CDR1 is LGHNT and CDR2 is FRNRAP. The CDR3 is 16 residues long. For the CDR3, the DNA is TGTGCTAGTGGTCTATCCCCAGCGGGGGGGCAGGAGACCCAGTACTTC. It translates to CASGLSPAGGQETQYF. Together with reference TRBV12-5 and TRBJ2-5, the CDR3 gives the full variable domain: DARVTQTPRHKVTEMGQEVTMRCQPILGHNTVFWYRQTMMQGLELLAYFRNRAPLDDSGMPKDRFSAEMPDATLATLKIQPSEPRDSAVYFCASGLSPAGGQETQYFGPGTRLLVL.

The rearrangement links TRBV10-3 to TRBJ1-2; possibly TRBD1 for D (6 bases). V was shortened by 10 bases and J by 2 bases, with 20 bases between the two germline ends. The V gene's germline CDR1 is ENHRY and CDR2 SYGVKD. This CDR3 region has 15 residues. CDR3 protein: CATDPRGGLNYGYTF. As DNA, the CDR3 is TGTGCCACCGACCCGCGCGGGGGGCTGAACTATGGCTACACCTTC.

The V gene is TRBV5-1, the J gene TRBJ2-7; TRBD1 matches 10 bases. V gave up 3 bases and J gave up 2 bases; unmatched junction bases: 5. Germline values: CDR1 SGHRS, CDR2 YFSETQ. The CDR3 is 15 amino acids. In DNA, the CDR3 is TGCGCCAGCAGCTCGCCGGGACAGGGGACCTACGAGCAGTACTTC. The encoded protein is CASSSPGQGTYEQYF.

The chain joins TRBV4-1 to TRBJ2-2; the match to TRBD2 covers 14 bases. Losses at the gene ends were 1 base for V and 5 bases for J; bases not matched to a gene: 15. The CDR3 loop spans 21 amino acids. Per germline, CDR1 MGHRA and CDR2 YSYEKL. CDR3 sequence reads: CASSQVRLSGLAGVGTGELFF. CDR3 DNA sequence: TGCGCCAGCAGCCAAGTTCGACTGTCGGGACTAGCGGGAGTCGGTACCGGGGAGCTGTTTTTT.

This clone showed up just once. The chain couples TRBV9 to TRBJ2-1, with TRBD1 matching 7 bases. Losses at the gene ends were 0 bases for V and 0 bases for J; bases not matched to a gene: 0. The germline V gene encodes CDR1 SGDLS and CDR2 YYNGEE. The CDR3 runs 15 residues. CDR3 bases: TGTGCCAGCAGCGTAGGACAGGGCTCCTACAATGAGCAGTTCTTC. As protein: CASSVGQGSYNEQFF.

The V call is TRBV5-4, the J call TRBJ1-1, with 10 nucleotides matching TRBD1. The CDR3 sequence is 15 residues long. J was trimmed by 1 base and V by 10 bases; bases with no gene match: 10. The germline CDR1 and CDR2 sequences are SGHNT and YYREEE (reference sequence). The CDR3 here is CAATGTGAGNTEAFF. In DNA, the CDR3 is TGTGCCGCCACCGGGACAGGGGCCGGGAACACTGAAGCTTTCTTT.

This sequence joins TRBV7-9 and TRBJ1-4, with D perhaps matching TRBD1 (6 bases). Trimming shortened V by 1 base and J by 7 bases, and 10 bases separated the two germline ends. CDR3 length: 14 amino acids. Per germline, CDR1 SEHNR and CDR2 FQNEAQ (reference sequence). In DNA form, the CDR3 reads TGTGCCAGCAGCTTAGAGGGACAAGGTGAAAAACTGTTTTTT. It translates to CASSLEGQGEKLFF. Using reference TRBV7-9 and TRBJ1-4 for the parts outside the CDR3, the full variable domain is DTGVSQNPRHKITKRGQNVTFRCDPISEHNRLYWYRQTLGQGPEFLTYFQNEAQLEKSRLLSDRFSAERPKGSFSTLEIQRTEQGDSAMYLCASSLEGQGEKLFFGSGTQLSVL.

The genes are TRBV7-7 and TRBJ2-7, with 9 nucleotides matching TRBD1. V trimming: 3 bases; J trimming: 0 bases; junction bases outside the gene matches: 12. The CDR3 consists of 18 residues. Germline loops: CDR1 SSHAT, CDR2 FNYEAQ (reference sequence). CDR3 sequence: CASSFRPATGGSSYEQYF. The CDR3, as DNA: TGTGCCAGCAGCTTTCGGCCCGCCACAGGGGGCTCCTCCTACGAGCAGTACTTC.

CDR3: CAWSKGAGGFEQYF. The CDR3 region has the DNA TGTGCCTGGAGTAAGGGGGCGGGAGGTTTCGAGCAGTACTTC. The gene calls are TRBV30 and TRBJ2-7; D is perhaps TRBD2 (8 bases). This CDR3 is 14 amino acids long. V dropped 2 bases and J dropped 6 bases, with 17 bases sitting between them. Germline V gene data show CDR1 as GTSNPN and CDR2 as SVGIG (reference sequence).